This T cell receptor (beta chain) was obtained from a study of early T cells in non-severe SARS-CoV-2 infection (dated by TCRdb to the early 2020s). For the study in its entirety: Because TCR sequencing relied on bulk RNA taken from unsorted whole blood, pairing of alpha and beta chains was not possible. Broad study findings and their caveats: VDJdb matching was skewed toward anti-spike CD8 responses and likely underestimated virus-specific expansions by missing private and CD4 specificities.

This clonotype showed up just a few times. Its antigen remains undetermined. Base qualities are missing; no much larger clone stands one base away. From the cysteine up to the phenylalanine, the CDR3 has a length of 11 residues. The retained sequence is limited to the CDR3, 33 bases, with the frame set at the first base. The V end loses 6 bases and the J end loses 8 bases, and a stretch of 13 bases separates them. CDR1 DFQATT and CDR2 SNEGSKA were looked up in the germline V gene (reference sequence). Libraries were built with 5' RACE. Sequencing relied on a NextSeq 500. To correct for sequencing error and PCR bias, the TCR library protocol tagged individual cDNA molecules with unique molecular identifiers. Both TCR alpha and beta chains were sequenced, and tight co-correlation was observed between alpha and beta sequence abundances in each sample. The study's processing was this. Decombinator V4 was used to annotate the V gene, J gene and CDR3 of the TCR sequences. TCRs were defined as expanded if a significant change between any two time points was detected under a Poisson model with p below 0.0001. Abundances of TCRs were expressed as counts per million after normalisation to the total number of TCRs sequenced in each sample. MAIT TCRs were defined by TRAV1-2 paired with TRAJ12, TRAJ20 or TRAJ33, and iNKT TCRs by TRAV10 paired with TRAJ18. A search of VDJdb, accessed on 1 November 2021, was run for TCRs annotated to CMV, EBV and SARS-CoV-2, with TCRs annotated for multiple antigens excluded. TCRdb passed the public sequencing reads through fastp at Q25 and MiXCR, retaining productive beta sequences. Each entry is one CDR3 protein sequence, shown with its most common DNA and genes. The V and J calls, along with clone size, are taken from TCRdb and not from the paper's own processing. This sample lists some 66,000 distinct CDR3 sequences; 8% to 9.5% were detected once. The leading ten clones occupy approximately 3% of the sample.

This was a case-control study nested in a cohort of healthcare workers in London, UK, who had nasopharyngeal swab PCR tests and blood samples taken every week. Healthcare workers were recruited during the week of the UK lockdown, between 23 and 31 March 2020, and followed weekly for up to about 15 weeks. Recombination linked TRBV20-1 to TRBJ1-1; a tentative D match to TRBD1 spans 5 bases. The sample was whole blood. This receptor was obtained from an adult who was a healthcare worker with PCR-confirmed SARS-CoV-2 infection or an uninfected control (not recorded which). The DNA sequence follows: TGCAGTGCCGCAGAGTACAGGGAAGCTTTCTTT. This gives the protein CSAAEYREAFF.